This entry concerns a single T cell receptor (beta chain). V was cut by 4 bases and J by 14 bases, with 20 bases left in between. Germline assignment: CDR1 DFQATT and CDR2 SNEGSKA (reference sequence). The CDR3 is 12 amino acids. PBMCs were sourced from roughly 9.1 ml fresh peripheral blood. TCR beta CDR3 region amplification was performed from RNA transcripts. A set of HTBI primers served as the primers for a first-round RT-PCR of the TCR CDR3. TCRdb processed the multiplex PCR reads anew with MiXCR; each CDR3 protein has one entry. This sample has around 56,000 distinct CDR3 sequences, with around 50% found just once. This specimen comes from a study of T cells in Graves' hyperthyroidism and ophthalmopathy.

The source is a woman aged 25-40 years with Graves' ophthalmopathy. Sample: blood. J is TRBJ1-1 and V is TRBV20-1; the D is unclear. CDR3 amino acids: CSATTKVTEVFF. CDR3 sequence (DNA): TGCAGTGCTACCACAAAAGTCACTGAAGTGTTCTTT.